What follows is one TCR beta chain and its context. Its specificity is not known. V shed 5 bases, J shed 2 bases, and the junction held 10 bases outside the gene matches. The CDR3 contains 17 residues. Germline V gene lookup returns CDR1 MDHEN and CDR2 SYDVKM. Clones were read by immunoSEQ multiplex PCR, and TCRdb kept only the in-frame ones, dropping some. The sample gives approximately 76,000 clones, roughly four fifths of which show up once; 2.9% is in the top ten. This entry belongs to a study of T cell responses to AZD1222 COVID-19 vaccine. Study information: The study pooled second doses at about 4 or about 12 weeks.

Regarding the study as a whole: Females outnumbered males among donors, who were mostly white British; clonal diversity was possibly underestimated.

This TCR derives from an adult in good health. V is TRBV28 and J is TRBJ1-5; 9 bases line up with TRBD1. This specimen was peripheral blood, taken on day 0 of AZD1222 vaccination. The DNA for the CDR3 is TGTGCCAGCAGTCCCGGGACAGGGCGGAAGGGCAATCAGCCCCAGCATTTT. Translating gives CASSPGTGRKGNQPQHF.